Listed here are 30 T cell receptor beta chains from one sample, sequenced in a study of shared T cell receptors in the human thymus. Profiling relied on immunoSEQ multiplex PCR, and the TCRdb table lists in-frame clones only, not all of them. The repertoire consists of under 700,000 clones, with more than 75% occurring once and the leading ten covering 0.013%. Another study also made use of these data, one on human thymus T cells.

The sequenced sample consisted of thymocytes. The receptors shown here come from a boy under two years old with a congenital heart defect.

V gene TRBV6-1 combines with J gene TRBJ2-1, with TRBD1 identical over 10 bases. After removal of 6 bases from V and 11 bases from J, the junction contained 4 bases not matched to a gene. Per the germline V gene, CDR1 is MNHNS and CDR2 is SASEGT. This CDR3 has 12 residues. CDR3 sequence reads: CASSGQGDKQFF. The CDR3 region has the DNA TGTGCCAGCAGCGGACAGGGGGATAAGCAGTTCTTC.

The V gene is TRBV7-9, the J gene TRBJ2-7, with 7 bases lining up with TRBD2. Looked up from germline, CDR1 is SEHNR and CDR2 is FQNEAQ (reference sequence). The CDR3 loop spans 14 amino acids. J lost 4 bases, V lost 2 bases, and 5 bases had no gene match. The CDR3 sequence is CASSLSPSGYEQYF. CDR3 bases: TGTGCCAGCAGCTTATCGCCTAGCGGATACGAGCAGTACTTC.

The chain couples TRBV30 to TRBJ2-3; D perhaps matches TRBD1 (6 bases). The ends were cut back, 4 bases at V and 3 bases at J, with 8 bases in the middle. CDR1 and CDR2 (germline): GTSNPN, SVGIG (reference sequence). The CDR3 loop spans 12 amino acids. CDR3 nucleotides: TGTGCCTGGAAGGGGGAAACAGATACGCAGTATTTT. This codes for CAWKGETDTQYF. The full variable domain, rest sourced from reference TRBV30 and TRBJ2-3, is SQTIHQWPATLVQPVGSPLSLECTVEGTSNPNLYWYRQAAGRGLQLLFYSVGIGQISSEVPQNLSASRPQDRQFILSSKKLLLSDSGFYLCAWKGETDTQYFGPGTRLTVL.

Details on this clone: One end of the junction does not line up with germline, which may come from a read error. The genes are TRBV13 and TRBJ2-3; possible D gene TRBD2, 6 bases. Germline V gene lookup returns CDR1 PRHDT and CDR2 FYEKMQ (reference sequence). The CDR3 covers 14 residues. The CDR3 sequence is CASSPRGSGTQQDF. CDR3 sequence (DNA): TGTGCCAGCAGCCCCCGAGGTAGCGGTACCCAACAGGATTTT. The variable domain in full, with the rest retrieved from reference TRBV13 and TRBJ2-3, is AAGVIQSPRHLIKEKRETATLKCYPIPRHDTVYWYQQGPGQDPQFLISFYEKMQSDKGSIPDRFSAQQFSDYHSELNMSSLELGDSALYFCASSPRGSGTQQDFGPGTRLTVL.

The rearrangement uses TRBV6-4 and TRBJ2-1; 11 nucleotides agree with TRBD2. This CDR3 is built from 17 residues. From germline, CDR1 is MRHNA and CDR2 SNTAGT. Losses at the gene ends were 3 bases for V and 5 bases for J; bases not matched to a gene: 9. The DNA of the CDR3 is TGTGCCAGCAGTGAGGGACGCCTAGCGGGAGGAAACAATGAGCAGTTCTTC. Protein: CASSEGRLAGGNNEQFF.

The chain uses TRBV4-1 and TRBJ1-1; maybe TRBD1 (6 bases). Trimming stripped 2 bases from V and 0 bases from J, with 16 bases between. CDR1 is MGHRA, CDR2 YSYEKL, per germline. The CDR3 totals 17 residues. This CDR3 reads CASSQSVPNRVNTEAFF. CDR3 nucleotides: TGCGCCAGCAGCCAATCTGTCCCCAACAGGGTGAACACTGAAGCTTTCTTT.

The rearrangement uses TRBV4-1 and TRBJ2-7; D not resolved. With 4 bases removed from V and 4 bases from J, the gap between germline ends came to 11 bases. This CDR3 has 13 amino acids. Germline V gene data show CDR1 as MGHRA and CDR2 as YSYEKL. CDR3 in amino acids: CASSPPSQYEQYF. The CDR3 DNA reads TGCGCCAGCAGCCCCCCCTCCCAGTACGAGCAGTACTTC.

This clone was observed a handful of times. This chain connects TRBV14 to TRBJ2-7; maybe TRBD2 (5 bases). Per germline, CDR1 SGHDN and CDR2 FVKESK. V was trimmed by 3 bases and J by 3 bases, leaving 9 bases between them. The CDR3 extends over 13 amino acids. CDR3 sequence (DNA): TGTGCCAGCAGCCATCGGGGTTACTACGAGCAGTACTTC. It encodes CASSHRGYYEQYF.

The V call is TRBV11-2, the J call TRBJ2-1; 15 bases agree with TRBD2. Trimming cost V 5 bases and J 0 bases; bases outside gene matches: 8. The germline CDR1 and CDR2 sequences are SGHAT and FQNNGV. CDR3 length equals 19 residues. CDR3 residues: CASSQGTSGRRSSYNEQFF. The CDR3 coding sequence is TGTGCCAGCAGCCAGGGGACTAGCGGGAGGAGGAGCTCCTACAATGAGCAGTTCTTC. Filled out from reference TRBV11-2 and TRBJ2-1, the complete variable domain reads EAGVAQSPRYKIIEKRQSVAFWCNPISGHATLYWYQQILGQGPKLLIQFQNNGVVDDSQLPKDRFSAERLKGVDSTLKIQPAKLEDSAVYLCASSQGTSGRRSSYNEQFFGPGTRLTVL.

Here the CDR3 reads CASSWNTGELFF. CDR3 nucleotides: TGTGCCAGCAGCTGGAACACCGGGGAGCTGTTTTTT. The chain links TRBV27 to TRBJ2-2; D is unclear. The V end was cut by 6 bases, the J end by 1 base, with 3 bases between. CDR1 and CDR2 from the germline V gene are MNHEY and SMNVEV (reference sequence). The CDR3 consists of 12 residues.

This chain connects TRBV28 to TRBJ1-5; a possible D gene is TRBD1 (6 bases). Looked up from germline, CDR1 is MDHEN and CDR2 is SYDVKM. The CDR3 length is 13 residues. The ends were cut back, 2 bases at V and 6 bases at J, with 8 bases in the middle. The CDR3 loop is CASSLGGIQPQHF. CDR3 DNA sequence: TGTGCCAGCAGTTTAGGGGGCATTCAGCCCCAGCATTTT.

The chain is built from TRBV7-8 and TRBJ1-4; TRBD1 matches at 8 bases. Germline V gene sequence: CDR1 SGHVS, CDR2 FQNEAQ. CDR3 length: 15 residues. Unmatched junction bases numbered 7, after V lost 4 bases and J lost 6 bases. CDR3 sequence (DNA): TGTGCCAGCAGCTCCCGGACAGGGAGGGATGAAAAACTGTTTTTT. Translating it yields CASSSRTGRDEKLFF.

V usage is TRBV4-1 and J usage is TRBJ1-6; D possibly corresponds to TRBD1 (6 bases). Germline CDR1 MGHRA, CDR2 YSYEKL. The CDR3 runs to 16 residues. V lost 0 bases, J lost 10 bases, and 16 bases lay in between. The CDR3 DNA reads TGCGCCAGCAGCCAAGAAGAACAGGGAGAACGATCACCCCTCCACTTT. Protein sequence: CASSQEEQGERSPLHF.

The CDR3 region is CASSDSSTATNTEAFF. CDR3 in DNA: TGTGCCAGCAGTGACTCCTCGACAGCTACCAACACTGAAGCTTTCTTT. This chain joins TRBV6-4 and TRBJ1-1; a possible D gene is TRBD1 (5 bases). Germline CDR1 MRHNA, CDR2 SNTAGT. The CDR3 contains 16 residues. V lost 0 bases and J lost 2, with 13 bases in between.

The chain carries TRBV4-1 and TRBJ1-2; D possibly corresponds to TRBD1 (5 bases). The CDR3 has 17 residues. The V gene's germline CDR1 is MGHRA and CDR2 YSYEKL. Trimming removed 0 bases from V and 1 base from J, with 15 bases in between. The CDR3 spells CASSQDHRLSFNYGYTF. In nucleotides, the CDR3 is TGCGCCAGCAGCCAAGATCACAGGTTATCCTTTAACTATGGCTACACCTTC.

The rearrangement uses TRBV15 and TRBJ1-1; perhaps TRBD1 as D (5 bases). The CDR3 is made up of 15 amino acids. V was pared by 1 base and J by 6 bases, with 15 bases between. From germline, CDR1 is LNHNV and CDR2 YYDKDF (reference sequence). The DNA for the CDR3 is TGTGCCACCAGCAGAGTAGGGGCAGGGATGGCTGAAGCTTTCTTT. Encoded protein: CATSRVGAGMAEAFF.

This clone was seen once. The V call is TRBV29-1, the J call TRBJ1-2; 12 bases are shared with TRBD1. CDR3 length equals 12 residues. Germline V CDR1 and CDR2: SQVTM, ANQGSEA. The V and J ends lost 6 bases and 8 bases, in that order; junction bases with no gene match: 4. The CDR3 reads CSVGTGGWGYTF. The CDR3 DNA follows: TGCAGCGTAGGGACAGGGGGCTGGGGCTACACCTTC.

This clone was observed a handful of times. The chain joins TRBV11-2 to TRBJ2-7; unclear D gene. The germline CDR1 and CDR2 sequences are SGHAT and FQNNGV. This CDR3 has 12 residues. Trimming shortened V by 3 bases and J by 3 bases, and 6 bases separated the two germline ends. CDR3 residues: CASSLHGYEQYF. CDR3 DNA sequence: TGTGCCAGCAGCTTGCACGGCTACGAGCAGTACTTC.

The V and J genes are TRBV5-6 and TRBJ2-7; 13 bases line up with TRBD2. This CDR3 has 14 amino acids. Germline CDR1 SGHDT, CDR2 YYEEEE. Unmatched junction bases numbered 6, after V lost 7 bases and J lost 5 bases. The DNA for the CDR3 is TGTGCCAGCGGGACTAGCGGGACTGTCGACGAGCAGTACTTC. It codes for CASGTSGTVDEQYF.

The chain combines TRBV15 with TRBJ2-5; D might be TRBD2 (7 bases). Trimming left V 7 bases short and J 5 bases short, with 14 bases between. CDR3 size: 13 residues. Germline CDR1 LNHNV, CDR2 YYDKDF (reference sequence). Here the CDR3 reads CATMGRGAETQYF. The CDR3 DNA sequence: TGTGCCACCATGGGACGGGGGGCCGAGACCCAGTACTTC.

The chain has TRBV6-6 and TRBJ2-3; weak D call: TRBD2 (5 bases). The CDR3 length is 15 residues. Trimming shortened V by 0 bases and J by 0 bases, and 7 bases separated the two germline ends. The germline V gene has CDR1 MNHNY and CDR2 SVGAGI (reference sequence). CDR3 sequence reads: CASSYSPGSTDTQYF. The CDR3 DNA follows: TGTGCCAGCAGTTACTCGCCGGGGAGCACAGATACGCAGTATTTT.

V is TRBV28 and J is TRBJ1-5; the D gene is possibly TRBD1 (5 bases). V was pared by 8 bases and J by 1 base, with 24 bases between. There are 18 residues in the CDR3. CDR1 and CDR2 (germline): MDHEN, SYDVKM. CDR3 region: CASVGREVGIESNQPQHF. CDR3 nucleotides: TGTGCCAGCGTCGGCAGGGAAGTTGGTATAGAGAGCAATCAGCCCCAGCATTTT.

V is TRBV14 and J is TRBJ1-5; D might be TRBD1 (6 bases). Germline V gives CDR1 SGHDN, CDR2 FVKESK. There are 14 residues in the CDR3. V lost 5 bases, J lost 3 bases, and 11 bases lay in between. CDR3 bases: TGTGCCAGCAGCGAACAGGGTTCCAATCAGCCCCAGCATTTT. It codes for CASSEQGSNQPQHF.

This chain links TRBV11-2 with TRBJ2-7; 12 bases align to TRBD2. Unmatched junction bases numbered 6, after V lost 3 bases and J lost 6 bases. This CDR3 is built from 15 residues. Germline V CDR1 and CDR2: SGHAT, FQNNGV. The CDR3 nucleotides read TGTGCCAGCAGCTTCAGACTAGCGGGAGTTCCCGAGCAGTACTTC. Its protein product is CASSFRLAGVPEQYF.

The V gene is TRBV5-1, the J gene TRBJ1-4; tentative D call: TRBD1 (6 bases). Germline CDR1 and CDR2: SGHRS and YFSETQ. The CDR3 sequence is 16 residues long. Trimming stripped 4 bases from V and 2 bases from J, with 15 bases between. The CDR3 DNA sequence: TGCGCCAGCAGCCGGGAGGGGGGAAGGACTAATGAAAAACTGTTTTTT. Protein: CASSREGGRTNEKLFF.

The V call is TRBV7-3, the J call TRBJ2-7; possible D gene TRBD1, 5 bases. Germline V gene data show CDR1 as SGHTA and CDR2 as FQGTGA. V dropped 1 base and J dropped 5 bases, with 24 bases sitting between them. This CDR3 is built from 18 residues. This chain's CDR3 is CASSLKVGVVLGINEQYF. The CDR3 DNA reads TGTGCCAGCAGCTTAAAAGTAGGGGTAGTACTTGGGATCAACGAGCAGTACTTC.

This chain links TRBV29-1 with TRBJ2-3; D gene uncertain. Trimming shortened V by 5 bases and J by 6 bases, and 9 bases separated the two germline ends. The CDR3 extends over 11 amino acids. Germline V lookup: CDR1 SQVTM, CDR2 ANQGSEA. As DNA, the CDR3 is TGCAGCGTTAAGGCAGGTGATACGCAGTATTTT. This gives the protein CSVKAGDTQYF.

The chain uses TRBV5-1 and TRBJ1-1, with unresolved D. Per germline, CDR1 SGHRS and CDR2 YFSETQ. CDR3 size: 12 residues. V was clipped by 3 bases and J by 7 bases, with 10 bases between them. The CDR3 reads CASSSPGGEAFF. The CDR3, as DNA: TGCGCCAGCAGCTCCCCCGGAGGTGAAGCTTTCTTT.

V and J are TRBV6-5 and TRBJ2-7, with no clear D. V shed 5 bases and J shed 7 bases, with 9 bases lying between them. Germline V gives CDR1 MNHEY, CDR2 SVGAGI. The CDR3 contains 11 residues. The CDR3 reads CASSHSREQYF. CDR3 DNA sequence: TGTGCCAGCAGTCATTCCAGGGAGCAGTACTTC.

The chain recombines TRBV9 with TRBJ2-7; 10 bases are a match to TRBD2. The CDR3 extends over 16 amino acids. The germline gives CDR1 SGDLS, CDR2 YYNGEE. V lost 3 bases to trimming and J lost 4 bases; unmatched junction nucleotides: 10. The CDR3 nucleotides read TGTGCCAGCAGCGAACAAGCGGGAGGGACGAGGTACGAGCAGTACTTC. This sequence encodes CASSEQAGGTRYEQYF.